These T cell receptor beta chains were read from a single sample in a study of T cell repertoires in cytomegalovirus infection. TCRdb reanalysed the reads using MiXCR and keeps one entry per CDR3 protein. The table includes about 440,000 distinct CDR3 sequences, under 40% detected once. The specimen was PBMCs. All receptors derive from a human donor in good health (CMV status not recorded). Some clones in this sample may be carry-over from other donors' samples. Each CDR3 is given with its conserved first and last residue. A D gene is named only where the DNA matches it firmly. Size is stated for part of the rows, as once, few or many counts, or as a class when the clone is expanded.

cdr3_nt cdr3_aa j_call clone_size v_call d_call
TGTGCCAGCAGCTTAGAGGGCAGGGGTTACTATGGCTACACCTTC CASSLEGRGYYGYTF TRBJ1-2 many TRBV7-2 NA
TGTGCCAGCAGGCCTACAGGTCTCTCCTACAATGAGCAGTTCTTC CASRPTGLSYNEQFF TRBJ2-1 few TRBV11-2 NA
TGTGCCAGCAGCTTCTCCGGGACTAGAAAAGACTACGAGCAGTACTTC CASSFSGTRKDYEQYF TRBJ2-7 NA TRBV7-9 TRBD2
TGTGCCAGCAGTTACTCCTGGACCTACGAGCAGTACTTC CASSYSWTYEQYF TRBJ2-7 few TRBV6-2/TRBV6-3 NA
TGTGCCAGCAGCGCAGGGGGGAGGGGTCAGCCCCAGCATTTT CASSAGGRGQPQHF TRBJ1-5 few TRBV7-2 TRBD1
TGTGCCAGCAGTGAGGGGCAGGGGATCTACGAGCAGTACTTC CASSEGQGIYEQYF TRBJ2-7 few TRBV6-5 NA
TGTGCCACCAGCTTCCGACTAGCGGGGGAGTCAGATACGCAGTATTTT CATSFRLAGESDTQYF TRBJ2-3 once TRBV15 TRBD2
TGTGCCAGCAATCGGGGAGCGGGGGGCACAGATACGCAGTATTTT CASNRGAGGTDTQYF TRBJ2-3 many TRBV7-2 TRBD2
TGTGCCAGCAGCTACCTAAGCTCCTACGAGCAGTACTTC CASSYLSSYEQYF TRBJ2-7 NA TRBV7-4 NA
TGTGCCAGCAGCCCCTCTAGCAGGGTAAATTCACCCCTCCACTTT CASSPSSRVNSPLHF TRBJ1-6 many TRBV11-2 NA
TGTGCCAGCTCCCCGTGGGGACAGGGGGCCCAGGAGCAGTACTTC CASSPWGQGAQEQYF TRBJ2-7 many TRBV11-2 TRBD1
TGTGCCAGCAGTCCGGGGGTTGGGAGCACAGATACGCAGTATTTT CASSPGVGSTDTQYF TRBJ2-3 NA TRBV12-3/TRBV12-4 NA
TGTGCCAGCAGTTACGGCATCGATCAGCCCCAGCATTTT CASSYGIDQPQHF TRBJ1-5 NA TRBV6-5 NA
TGCTCCAGCAGCCAAATTCTGTCCAATGAGCAGTTCTTC CSSSQILSNEQFF TRBJ2-1 NA TRBV4-1 NA
TGTGCCAGCAATACCGGGACAGGGGGCTTGGGCAATCAGCCCCAGCATTTT CASNTGTGGLGNQPQHF TRBJ1-5 many TRBV12-3/TRBV12-4 TRBD1
TGCGCCAGCAGCCAAGATAGGGGCTATAGCAATCAGCCCCAGCATTTT CASSQDRGYSNQPQHF TRBJ1-5 NA TRBV4-1 NA
TGTGCCAGCAGCTTAGACGGGGGGCCACGAACTGAAGCTTTCTTT CASSLDGGPRTEAFF TRBJ1-1 few TRBV7-6 NA
TGCGCCAGCAGCAGGGGGAAGGACGGTTTAGAGGCTTTCTTT CASSRGKDGLEAFF TRBJ1-1 NA TRBV23-1 TRBD1
TGTGCCATCAGTTCTGGCGTACAAGAGACCCAGTACTTC CAISSGVQETQYF TRBJ2-5 few TRBV10-3 NA
TGCGCCAGCAGCTTTCGGGACAGCCTACCGATGAACACTGAAGCTTTCTTT CASSFRDSLPMNTEAFF TRBJ1-1 NA TRBV5-1 TRBD1
TGTGCCAGCAGTTCCCTGCCAACCTTCGAGCAGTACTTC CASSSLPTFEQYF TRBJ2-7 NA TRBV28 NA
TGTGCCAGCAGCTGGGGGGCAGCAAACACAGATACGCAGTATTTT CASSWGAANTDTQYF TRBJ2-3 many TRBV7-6 NA
TGTGCCAGCAGCTTGGTGGACAGGTTGAACACTGAAGCTTTCTTT CASSLVDRLNTEAFF TRBJ1-1 NA TRBV5-6 TRBD1
TGTGCCAGCAGCTGGAAGCGGGGGCCCTACAATGAGCAGTTCTTC CASSWKRGPYNEQFF TRBJ2-1 NA TRBV7-2 TRBD2
TGCGCCAGCAGCCATCTAGGACAGGGGGAATATGGCTACACCTTC CASSHLGQGEYGYTF TRBJ1-2 few TRBV4-3 TRBD1
TGTGCCCCCAGTGCCGGCGCCGGGGGGGACACGTCTGGGGCCAACGTCCTGACTTTC CAPSAGAGGDTSGANVLTF TRBJ2-6 NA TRBV24-1 TRBD2
TGTGCCAGCAGCTTAGGACTGAACGAGCAGTACTTC CASSLGLNEQYF TRBJ2-7 many TRBV7-2 NA
TGTGCCAGCAAAGGACCGAACGCGAACACCGGGGAGCTGTTTTTT CASKGPNANTGELFF TRBJ2-2 once TRBV2 NA
TGTGCCAGCAGCTTCGGGACTAGCGGGGGGGCCTCAGATACGCAGTATTTT CASSFGTSGGASDTQYF TRBJ2-3 NA TRBV9 TRBD2
TGTGCCAGCAGCTTAAATCCGGGAAGCACAGATACGCAGTATTTT CASSLNPGSTDTQYF TRBJ2-3 NA TRBV11-1 NA
TGTGCCAGCAGCTTTGACTATTCCACCGGGGAGCTGTTTTTT CASSFDYSTGELFF TRBJ2-2 NA TRBV7-3 NA
TGTGCCAGCACCAGGCAGCCTTGGAACTATGGCTACACCTTC CASTRQPWNYGYTF TRBJ1-2 NA TRBV12-3/TRBV12-4 NA
TGTGCCAGCACCAGGGACAGAAGAAACACCATATATTTT CASTRDRRNTIYF TRBJ1-3 NA TRBV2 TRBD1
TGTGCCAGCAGCGATGGCCCACCTCGGGAGCCCCAGCATTTT CASSDGPPREPQHF TRBJ1-5 many TRBV7-9 NA
TGTGCCAGCAGCATTATAAGGGGTGAAGGGCAGTACTTC CASSIIRGEGQYF TRBJ2-7 NA TRBV7-6 NA
TGTGCCAGCAGCCAACCGACAGGGGGCAGCACCGGGGAGCTGTTTTTT CASSQPTGGSTGELFF TRBJ2-2 NA TRBV7-9 TRBD1
TGTGCCAGCAGTTTGGGGCTAGCGGGGTCCTACAATGAGCAGTTCTTC CASSLGLAGSYNEQFF TRBJ2-1 NA TRBV27 TRBD2
TGTGCCAGCAGTGAATGGAGCAGGGCTTCACCCCTCCACTTT CASSEWSRASPLHF TRBJ1-6 few TRBV6-1 NA
TGTGCCAGCAGTCGCGGACAAAAGCATGGCTACACCTTC CASSRGQKHGYTF TRBJ1-2 NA TRBV28 NA
TGTGCCAGCAGTGGAGGAGTAGGGGAGAGCGAATTTCGGGAGACCCAGTACTTC CASSGGVGESEFRETQYF TRBJ2-5 few TRBV2 NA
TGTGCCAGCAGCCGGACCTACGCGAATACGCAGTATTTT CASSRTYANTQYF TRBJ2-3 many TRBV28 NA
TGTGCCAGCAGTTTTTCGGGGAATATGCCCTTGAACACTGAAGCTTTCTTT CASSFSGNMPLNTEAFF TRBJ1-1 NA TRBV12-3/TRBV12-4 NA